Below, one T cell receptor (beta chain) is given with its context. The antigen remains unidentified. The data originate from a study of blood T cells in healthy people across ages. Study context: Template-switching capture recovered about one barcoded beta molecule per two T cells.

Broader study findings: Unsorted PBMC input precluded a conclusive naive versus antigen-experienced comparison. Compared with aged donors, long-lived donors showed fewer expanded clones, suggesting selection.

Together with a sample-barcoded 5' primer, a J-beta primer mix was included in a second PCR lasting roughly 6 to 12 cycles. TCRdb re-derived calls from the 5' RACE reads in MiXCR, one entry per CDR3 protein. The data hold about 1.8 million distinct CDR3 sequences, with around 48% observed a single time. The germline V and J ends were trimmed by 5 bases and 4 bases, with 16 bases remaining between them. CDR1 and CDR2 (germline): DFQATT, SNEGSKA (reference sequence). This CDR3 contains 14 residues. The chain employs TRBV20-1 and TRBJ2-3; unclear D gene. This receptor was taken from a middle-aged woman in good health. The sequencing input was blood. The CDR3 loop reads CSAPNLLPPDTQYF. CDR3 coding DNA: TGCAGTGCTCCTAACCTACTTCCCCCAGATACGCAGTATTTT.